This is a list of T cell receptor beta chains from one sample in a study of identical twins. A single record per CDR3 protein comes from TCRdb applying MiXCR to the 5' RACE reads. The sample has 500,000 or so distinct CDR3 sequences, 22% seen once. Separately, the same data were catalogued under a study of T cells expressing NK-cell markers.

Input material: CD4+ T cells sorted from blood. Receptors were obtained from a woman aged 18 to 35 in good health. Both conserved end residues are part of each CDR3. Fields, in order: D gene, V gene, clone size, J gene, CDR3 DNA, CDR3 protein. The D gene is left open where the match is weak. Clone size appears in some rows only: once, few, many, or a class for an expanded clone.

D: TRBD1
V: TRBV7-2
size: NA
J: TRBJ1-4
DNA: TGTGCCAGCAGCGGATACAGGGGGCCAAATGAAAAACTGTTTTTT
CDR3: CASSGYRGPNEKLFF

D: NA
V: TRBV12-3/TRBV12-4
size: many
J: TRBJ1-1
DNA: TGTGCCAGCAGTTTGTGGACGGTGAACACTGAAGCTTTCTTT
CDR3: CASSLWTVNTEAFF

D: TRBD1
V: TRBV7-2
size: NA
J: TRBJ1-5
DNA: TGTGCCAGCAGCCACAGGGGCGCGACTCAGCCCCAGCATTTT
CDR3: CASSHRGATQPQHF

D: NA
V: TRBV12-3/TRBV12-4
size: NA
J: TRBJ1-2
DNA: TGTGCCAGCAGTTCGGGCAGAGGTGACTATGGCTACACCTTC
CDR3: CASSSGRGDYGYTF

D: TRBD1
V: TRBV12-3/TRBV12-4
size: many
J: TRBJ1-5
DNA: TGTGCCAGCAGTTTGGGCGGGACAGGGGTAGGTCAGCCCCAGCATTTT
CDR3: CASSLGGTGVGQPQHF

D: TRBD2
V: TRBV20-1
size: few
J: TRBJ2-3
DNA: TGCAGTGCTACCCTAGCGGGAGTCAGAGATACGCAGTATTTT
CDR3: CSATLAGVRDTQYF

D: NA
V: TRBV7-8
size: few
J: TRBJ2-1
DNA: TGTGCCAGCAGCTACGCCAAGAGGCGTGAGCAGTTCTTC
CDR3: CASSYAKRREQFF

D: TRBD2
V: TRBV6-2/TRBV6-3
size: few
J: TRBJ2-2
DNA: TGTGCCAGCAGGTCACTAGCGCGCGGGGAGCTGTTTTTT
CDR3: CASRSLARGELFF

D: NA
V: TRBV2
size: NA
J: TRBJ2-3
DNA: TGTGCCAGCAGTCACCCCCAGGGTTCTCTGACAGATACGCAGTATTTT
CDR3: CASSHPQGSLTDTQYF

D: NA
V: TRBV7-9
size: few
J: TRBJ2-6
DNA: TGTGCCAGCAGCTTAGGATATTGGGCCAACGTCCTGACTTTC
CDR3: CASSLGYWANVLTF

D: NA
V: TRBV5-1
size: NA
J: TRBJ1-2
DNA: TGCGCCAGCAGCTTGGGTGCAGGGAGTGGCTACACCTTC
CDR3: CASSLGAGSGYTF

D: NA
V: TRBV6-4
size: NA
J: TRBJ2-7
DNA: TGTGCCAGCAGAACCACCGGGACGGCTTACGAGCAGTACTTC
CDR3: CASRTTGTAYEQYF

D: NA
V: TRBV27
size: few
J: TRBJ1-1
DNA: TGTGCCAGCAGTTTATTCCGATTTGGAACTGAAGCTTTCTTT
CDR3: CASSLFRFGTEAFF

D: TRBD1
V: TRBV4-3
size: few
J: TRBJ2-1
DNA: TGCGCCAGCAGCCAAGGACAGGGGGGGAGTGAGCAGTTCTTC
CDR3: CASSQGQGGSEQFF

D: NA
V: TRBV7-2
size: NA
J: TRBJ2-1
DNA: TGTGCCAGCAGCCGGACAAATTCCTACAATGAGCAGTTCTTC
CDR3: CASSRTNSYNEQFF

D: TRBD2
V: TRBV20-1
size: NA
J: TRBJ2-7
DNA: TGCAGTGCTAGAGATGTAGCGGGAGGCTACGAGCAGTACTTC
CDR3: CSARDVAGGYEQYF

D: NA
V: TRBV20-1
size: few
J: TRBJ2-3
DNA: TGCAGTGGTCAAAGGGGGGGGGAAACAGATACGCAGTATTTT
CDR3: CSGQRGGETDTQYF

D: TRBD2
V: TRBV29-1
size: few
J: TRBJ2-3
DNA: TGCAGCGTTAGCGGGGGGGCGGAGGTGGATACGCAGTATTTT
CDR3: CSVSGGAEVDTQYF

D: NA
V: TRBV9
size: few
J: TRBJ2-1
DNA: TGTGCCAGCAGCGGGGGACACGGGCTTAGGAATGAGCAGTTCTTC
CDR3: CASSGGHGLRNEQFF

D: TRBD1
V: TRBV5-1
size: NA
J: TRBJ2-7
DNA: TGCGCCAGCAGCTTGGACCCCCGGGACAGGGGGTTCTACGAGCAGTACTTC
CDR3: CASSLDPRDRGFYEQYF

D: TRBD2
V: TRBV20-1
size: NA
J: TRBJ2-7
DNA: TGCAGGGGGGGACTACAGAAGTCCTACGAGCAGTACTTC
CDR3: CRGGLQKSYEQYF

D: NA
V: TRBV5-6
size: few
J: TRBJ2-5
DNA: TGTGCCAGCGGTTTACTAGGGAAGAGGGCAGAGACCCAGTACTTC
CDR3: CASGLLGKRAETQYF

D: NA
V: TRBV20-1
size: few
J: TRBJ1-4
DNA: TGCAGTGCTTGTGAAAAACTGTTTTTT
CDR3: CSACEKLFF

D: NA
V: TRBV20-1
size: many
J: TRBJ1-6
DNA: TGCAGTGCTTCCCGTGGAGGGGGGGATTCACCCCTCCACTTT
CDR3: CSASRGGGDSPLHF

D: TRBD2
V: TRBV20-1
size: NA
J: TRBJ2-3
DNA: TGCAGTGCTAAGCCCGGGACTAGCGGCGCAGATACGCAGTATTTT
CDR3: CSAKPGTSGADTQYF

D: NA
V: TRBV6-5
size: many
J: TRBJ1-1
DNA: TGTGCCAGCAGTTACATCCCCAACACTGAAGCTTTCTTT
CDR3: CASSYIPNTEAFF

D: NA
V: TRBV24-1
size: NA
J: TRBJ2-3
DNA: TGTGCCACCAATACGGGGACAGATACGCAGTATTTT
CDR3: CATNTGTDTQYF

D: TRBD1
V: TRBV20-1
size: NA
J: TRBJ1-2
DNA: TGCAGTGCTACCCAAGGGACAGGGGGAATGTATGGCTACACCTTC
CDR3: CSATQGTGGMYGYTF

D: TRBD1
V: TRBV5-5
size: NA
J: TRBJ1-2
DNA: TGTGCCAGCACCAAGTTGTGGGCTAACAGGGGAACGGATGGCTACACCTTC
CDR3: CASTKLWANRGTDGYTF

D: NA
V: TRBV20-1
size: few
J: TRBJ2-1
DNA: TGCAGTGCTAGAGACCGGGGGACTCGATACAATGAGCAGTTCTTC
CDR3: CSARDRGTRYNEQFF

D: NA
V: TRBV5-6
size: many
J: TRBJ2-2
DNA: TGTGCCAGCTGGTCTGATAAGTCCGGGGAGCTGTTTTTT
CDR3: CASWSDKSGELFF

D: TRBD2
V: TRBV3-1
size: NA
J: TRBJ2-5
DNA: TGTGCCAGCAGCCAGCGGGAGGGCCGTCGGGGGACCCAGTACTTC
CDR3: CASSQREGRRGTQYF

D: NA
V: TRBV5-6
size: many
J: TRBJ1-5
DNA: TGTGCCAGCAGCTTGGGTGCTCAGCCCCAGCATTTT
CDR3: CASSLGAQPQHF

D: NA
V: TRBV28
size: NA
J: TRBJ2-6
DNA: TGTGCCAGCAGTCCTTCCAGACATGGAGGGGCCAACGTCCTGACTTTC
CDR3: CASSPSRHGGANVLTF

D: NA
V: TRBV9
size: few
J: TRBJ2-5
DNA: TGTGCCAGCAGCGCCCGGCCGCAAGAGACCCAGTACTTC
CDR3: CASSARPQETQYF

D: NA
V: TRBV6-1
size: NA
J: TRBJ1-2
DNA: TGTGCCAGCAGTCCCAGGGTCCCTAACTATGGCTACACCTTC
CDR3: CASSPRVPNYGYTF

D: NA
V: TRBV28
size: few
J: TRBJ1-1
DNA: TGTGCCAGCACGGGAGTTAAGGGGCTGAACACTGAAGCTTTCTTT
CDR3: CASTGVKGLNTEAFF

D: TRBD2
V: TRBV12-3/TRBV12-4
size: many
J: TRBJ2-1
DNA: TGTGCCAGCAGTTACCCGGACGGGACTAGCGGGAGGACATCACACAATGAGCAGTTCTTC
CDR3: CASSYPDGTSGRTSHNEQFF

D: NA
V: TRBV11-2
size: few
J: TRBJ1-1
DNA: TGTGCCAGCAGCTTAGTGAACCTAAACACTGAAGCTTTCTTT
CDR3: CASSLVNLNTEAFF

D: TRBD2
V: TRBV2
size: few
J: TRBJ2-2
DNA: TGTGCCTGCAGTCCAAGGACTAGCGGGGGCGCTGGGACCGGGGAGCTGTTTTTT
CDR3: CACSPRTSGGAGTGELFF

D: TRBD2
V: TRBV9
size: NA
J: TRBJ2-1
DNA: TGTGCCAGCAGCCCGGGACTAGCGGGAGGAAAAAGGTCGGTTGGCAATGAGCAGTTCTTC
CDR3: CASSPGLAGGKRSVGNEQFF

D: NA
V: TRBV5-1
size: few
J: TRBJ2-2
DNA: TGCGCCAGCAGCCCAAGGGGGACACAAGTCAAGACCGGGGAGCTGTTTTTT
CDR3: CASSPRGTQVKTGELFF

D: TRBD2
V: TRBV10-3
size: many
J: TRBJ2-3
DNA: TGTGCCACCAGAAATAGCGGGGTCACAGATACGCAGTATTTT
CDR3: CATRNSGVTDTQYF

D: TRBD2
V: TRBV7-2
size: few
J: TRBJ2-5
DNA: TGTGCCAGCAGCTTAGCGGCAGCGGGGGGATCCTGGCGAGAGACCCAGTACTTC
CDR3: CASSLAAAGGSWRETQYF

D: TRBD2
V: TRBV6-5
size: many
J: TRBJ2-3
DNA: TGTGCCAGCAGTTACTCAGCGGGGGCGCTAACAGATACGCAGTATTTT
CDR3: CASSYSAGALTDTQYF

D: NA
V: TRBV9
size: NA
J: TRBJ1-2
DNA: TGTGCCAGCAGCGTAGCTGAAGGGGCGAGGGGCTATGGCTACACCTTC
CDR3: CASSVAEGARGYGYTF

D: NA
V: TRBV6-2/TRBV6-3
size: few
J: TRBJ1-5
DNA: TGTGCCAGCAGTTATTCGGGCCAGCCGGGGTATCAGCCCCAGCATTTT
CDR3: CASSYSGQPGYQPQHF